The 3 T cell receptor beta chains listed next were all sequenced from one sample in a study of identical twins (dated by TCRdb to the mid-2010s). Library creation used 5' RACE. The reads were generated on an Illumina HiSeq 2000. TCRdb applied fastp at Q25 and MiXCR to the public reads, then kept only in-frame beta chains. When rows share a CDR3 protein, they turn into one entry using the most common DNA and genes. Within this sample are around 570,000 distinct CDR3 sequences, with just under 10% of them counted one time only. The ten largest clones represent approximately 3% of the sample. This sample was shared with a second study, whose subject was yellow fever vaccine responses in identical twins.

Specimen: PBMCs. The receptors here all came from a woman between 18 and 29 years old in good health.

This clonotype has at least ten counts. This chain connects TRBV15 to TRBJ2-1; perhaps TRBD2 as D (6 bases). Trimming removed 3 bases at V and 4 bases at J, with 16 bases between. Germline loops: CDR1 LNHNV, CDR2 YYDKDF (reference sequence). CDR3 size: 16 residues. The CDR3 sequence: CATSRGGAGWYNEQFF. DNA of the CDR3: TGTGCCACCAGCAGGGGCGGGGCAGGGTGGTACAATGAGCAGTTCTTC.

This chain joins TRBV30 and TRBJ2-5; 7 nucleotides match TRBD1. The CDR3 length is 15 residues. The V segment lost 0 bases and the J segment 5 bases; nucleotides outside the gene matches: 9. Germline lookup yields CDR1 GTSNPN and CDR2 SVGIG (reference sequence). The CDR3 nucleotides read TGTGCCTGGAGTGTAGACAGGGCCCGCAAGGAGACCCAGTACTTC. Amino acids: CAWSVDRARKETQYF. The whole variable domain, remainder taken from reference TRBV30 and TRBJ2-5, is SQTIHQWPATLVQPVGSPLSLECTVEGTSNPNLYWYRQAAGRGLQLLFYSVGIGQISSEVPQNLSASRPQDRQFILSSKKLLLSDSGFYLCAWSVDRARKETQYFGPGTRLLVL.

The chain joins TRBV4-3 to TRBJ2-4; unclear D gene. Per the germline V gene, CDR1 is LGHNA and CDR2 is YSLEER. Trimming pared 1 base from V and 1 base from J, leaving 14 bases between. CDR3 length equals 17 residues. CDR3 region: CASSQVFGVEAKNIQYF. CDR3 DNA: TGCGCCAGCAGCCAAGTGTTCGGAGTGGAGGCCAAAAACATTCAGTACTTC.